A single sample is the source of the 20 T cell receptor beta chains below, sequenced in a study of molecular identifiers for immune sequencing clone quantification. One entry per CDR3 protein, called by TCRdb with MiXCR from the PCR reads. The sample lists about 640,000 distinct CDR3 sequences, around 20% occurring once. The sequencing sample was made of naive CD8+ T cells from blood, with Jurkat cell RNA spiked in. Subset meaning: FACS-sorted CD8+CD4-CCR7+CD45RA+ naive T cells. The receptors come from a human donor in good health. Some libraries in this study had Jurkat cell RNA spiked in.

This clonotype was seen at least ten times. The chain joins TRBV4-3 to TRBJ2-1; 12 bases are a match to TRBD2. J lost 8 bases, V lost 0 bases, and 5 bases had no gene match. Per the germline V gene, CDR1 is LGHNA and CDR2 is YSLEER. The CDR3 is 16 residues long. This CDR3 is CASSQDLLAGGDEQFF. In nucleotides, the CDR3 is TGCGCCAGCAGCCAAGATCTTCTAGCGGGAGGGGATGAGCAGTTCTTC.

This clonotype came up many times. The chain uses TRBV6-1 and TRBJ2-7; 7 bases line up with TRBD1. Germline CDR1 reads MNHNS; CDR2 reads SASEGT. V was pared by 2 bases and J by 3 bases, with 7 bases of the junction left unmatched. The CDR3 spans 15 residues. CDR3 coding DNA: TGTGCCAGCAGTGAACCATGGACAGGTGTCTACGAGCAGTACTTC. The encoded protein is CASSEPWTGVYEQYF.

Many counts were recorded for this clonotype. The V gene is TRBV20-1, the J gene TRBJ2-7; tentatively, D is TRBD1 (5 bases). Germline assignment: CDR1 DFQATT and CDR2 SNEGSKA (reference sequence). The CDR3 length is 13 residues. The V gene lost 0 bases and the J gene lost 1 base, with 7 bases spanning the gap. The CDR3 protein is CSARDRVSYEQYF. The CDR3, as DNA: TGCAGTGCTAGAGACAGGGTTTCCTACGAGCAGTACTTC.

Details on this clonotype: The junction differs from germline at one of its ends, possibly a read error. J is TRBJ2-7 and V is TRBV5-3, with 11 bases matching TRBD2. TRBV5-3 is an open reading frame whose function is uncertain. This CDR3 is built from 16 residues. The CDR3 loop reads CASSLAVAGGPGEQYF. CDR3 DNA: TGTGCCAGCAGCTTGGCCGTAGCGGGGGGGCCAGGAGAGCAGTACTTC.

CDR3 sequence: CASSQTETPSSYEQYF. The CDR3, as DNA: TGCGCCAGCAGCCAAACGGAGACACCAAGCTCCTACGAGCAGTACTTC. The rearrangement links TRBV4-1 to TRBJ2-7; unclear D gene. CDR1 and CDR2 from the germline V gene are MGHRA and YSYEKL. The V end lost 2 bases, the J end lost 0 bases, and 14 bases lay between the germline ends. The CDR3 loop spans 16 amino acids.

This clonotype was seen a handful of times. The rearrangement links TRBV2 to TRBJ1-1; 7 bases agree with TRBD1. This CDR3 is built from 12 residues. Germline V gives CDR1 SNHLY, CDR2 FYNNEI. Unmatched junction bases numbered 3, after V lost 5 bases and J lost 6 bases. CDR3 in amino acids: CASSNTGAEAFF. The CDR3 DNA sequence: TGTGCCAGCAGTAATACAGGGGCTGAAGCTTTCTTT.

As concerns this clonotype: This sequence may be a read error, since a much larger clone differs from it by one base. This sequence joins TRBV6-5 and TRBJ1-3, with TRBD1 as a possible D gene (5 bases). V lost 4 bases and J 1 base, leaving 11 bases between the germline ends. The germline V gene encodes CDR1 MNHEY and CDR2 SVGAGI. The CDR3 totals 15 residues. In nucleotides, the CDR3 is TGTGCCAGCAGTTCCGGGGGGTCGTCTGGAAACACCATATATTTT. This gives the protein CASSSGGSSGNTIYF.

The CDR3 nucleotides read TGTGCCAGCAGTTACTCCACACGGACCTACGAGCAGTACTTC. This sequence encodes CASSYSTRTYEQYF. This rearrangement joins TRBV6-2 or TRBV6-3 to TRBJ2-7; D remains ambiguous. Trimming pared 0 bases from V and 2 bases from J, leaving 8 bases between. There are 14 residues in the CDR3. Germline values: CDR1 MNHEY, CDR2 SVGEGT.

This clonotype was counted many times. V gene TRBV4-1 combines with J gene TRBJ2-1; D gene ambiguous. The CDR3 has 12 residues. Germline CDR1 MGHRA, CDR2 YSYEKL. Trimming cost V 2 bases and J 4 bases, with 3 bases left between them. The CDR3 spells CASSQSYNEQFF. For the CDR3, the DNA is TGCGCCAGCAGCCAATCATACAATGAGCAGTTCTTC.

The sample holds many counts of this clonotype. The chain is built from TRBV28 and TRBJ2-6, with 8 bases aligning to TRBD1. V was pared by 6 bases and J by 1 base, with 11 bases of the junction left unmatched. CDR3 length: 18 residues. Germline V gives CDR1 MDHEN, CDR2 SYDVKM. The CDR3 sequence is CASSRDGQGFSGANVLTF. DNA of the CDR3: TGTGCCAGCAGCCGAGACGGACAGGGATTTTCTGGGGCCAACGTCCTGACTTTC.

This clonotype was seen a handful of times. J is TRBJ2-1 and V is TRBV6-6, with TRBD2 identical over 11 bases. Germline assignment: CDR1 MNHNY and CDR2 SVGAGI (reference sequence). The CDR3 runs 14 residues. V lost 8 bases, J lost 4 bases, and 4 bases stayed unmatched. The CDR3 sequence: CASVLAGEYNEQFF. As DNA, the CDR3 is TGTGCCAGCGTACTAGCGGGAGAGTACAATGAGCAGTTCTTC.

This clonotype has a count of ten or more. The chain combines TRBV28 with TRBJ2-7, with TRBD2 matching over 12 bases. V was clipped by 6 bases and J by 7 bases; unmatched bases: 10. Looked up from germline, CDR1 is MDHEN and CDR2 is SYDVKM. There are 15 residues in the CDR3. The CDR3 nucleotides are TGTGCCAGCAGCTCGAGACTAGCGGGAGCTGGTGAGCAGTACTTC. Translated, it gives CASSSRLAGAGEQYF.

There are many counts of this clonotype. V usage is TRBV6-5 and J usage is TRBJ2-7, with TRBD1 identical over 12 bases. The length of the CDR3 is 14 residues. The V gene's germline CDR1 is MNHEY and CDR2 SVGAGI. With V trimmed by 6 bases and J by 4 bases, 4 bases remained unmatched. Here the CDR3 reads CASRGQGARYEQYF. DNA for the CDR3: TGTGCCAGCAGGGGACAGGGGGCGCGGTACGAGCAGTACTTC.

The chain combines TRBV14 with TRBJ2-3; TRBD2 matches at 7 bases. The CDR3 totals 18 residues. Germline trimming cut 4 bases from V and 2 bases from J; bases unmatched to any gene: 15. Germline values: CDR1 SGHDN, CDR2 FVKESK. CDR3 nucleotide sequence: TGTGCCAGCAGCCTCCTTCCGACTAGCTCCGGGCTCACAGATACGCAGTATTTT. Translated: CASSLLPTSSGLTDTQYF.

This clonotype was counted only a few times. V usage is TRBV30 and J usage is TRBJ1-3; D might be TRBD1 (5 bases). The germline V and J ends were trimmed by 4 bases and 1 base, with 5 bases remaining between them. CDR1 is GTSNPN and CDR2 is SVGIG in the germline V gene (reference sequence). The CDR3 is made up of 12 amino acids. The CDR3 bases are TGTGCCTGGACAGGGTCTGGAAACACCATATATTTT. Its protein is CAWTGSGNTIYF.

To note about this clonotype: At one end the junction does not follow the germline gene, possibly because of a read error. This chain connects TRBV7-6 to TRBJ1-4; D gene uncertain. The germline V gene has CDR1 SGHVS and CDR2 FNYEAQ. The length of the CDR3 is 14 residues. CDR3 in amino acids: CASSLGSPNEKLLF. DNA of the CDR3: TGTGCCAGCAGCTTGGGCAGCCCTAATGAAAAACTGTTGTTT.

This clonotype was seen a few times. The chain carries TRBV15 and TRBJ1-2; TRBD1 agrees at 10 bases. The CDR3 covers 15 residues. Trimming removed 1 base from V and 4 bases from J; junction bases left unmatched: 3. CDR1 and CDR2 from the germline V gene are LNHNV and YYDKDF (reference sequence). The CDR3 sequence is CATSRGQGASYGYTF. Here the CDR3 DNA reads TGTGCCACCAGCAGAGGACAGGGGGCGAGCTATGGCTACACCTTC.

J is TRBJ2-2 and V is TRBV15, with 8 bases aligning to TRBD1. The CDR3 has 16 amino acids. Germline V gene data show CDR1 as LNHNV and CDR2 as YYDKDF (reference sequence). V was clipped by 1 base and J by 4 bases; unmatched bases: 5. In DNA, the CDR3 is TGTGCCACCAGCAGAGTAATCCAGGGGGCCACCGGGGAGCTGTTTTTT. Its translation is CATSRVIQGATGELFF.

This clonotype was seen more than once but under ten times. One junction end disagrees with the germline gene, perhaps due to a read error. The chain uses TRBV27 and TRBJ2-6; D not certain. Germline-derived CDR1 and CDR2 are MNHEY and SMNVEV (reference sequence). The CDR3 extends over 15 amino acids. The CDR3 here is CAGSLRLSGANVLTF. The CDR3 coding sequence is TGTGCCGGCAGTTTAAGGTTATCTGGGGCCAACGTCCTGACTTTC.

Note on this clonotype: This may arise from a read error, as a much more abundant clone is one base away. The chain is built from TRBV20-1 and TRBJ2-5; possible D gene TRBD2, 5 bases. Germline CDR1 and CDR2: DFQATT and SNEGSKA (reference sequence). The CDR3 has 11 residues. Here the CDR3 reads CSAVGGETQHF. In DNA, the CDR3 is TGCAGTGCTGTCGGAGGAGAGACCCAGCACTTC.